The clone carrying this T cell receptor (beta chain) counts as medium-sized. TCRdb redid the calling of the 5' RACE reads with MiXCR, one entry per CDR3 protein. The top ten hold around 2% of the sample, which has about 35,000 distinct CDR3 sequences, about 4.1% seen once. This specimen belongs to a study of neurological immune-mediated disorders. The CDR3 totals 15 residues. V shed 6 bases and J shed 4 bases, with 18 bases lying between them. V is TRBV12-3 or TRBV12-4 and J is TRBJ2-5; D possibly uses TRBD1 or TRBD2 (7 bases each). The source material was PBMCs. The clonotype comes from a man aged 30-40 years with multiple sclerosis. In nucleotides, the CDR3 is TGTGCCAGCAGAAGCGGGACAGACGGGGGAGAGACCCAGTACTTC. Protein product: CASRSGTDGGETQYF.